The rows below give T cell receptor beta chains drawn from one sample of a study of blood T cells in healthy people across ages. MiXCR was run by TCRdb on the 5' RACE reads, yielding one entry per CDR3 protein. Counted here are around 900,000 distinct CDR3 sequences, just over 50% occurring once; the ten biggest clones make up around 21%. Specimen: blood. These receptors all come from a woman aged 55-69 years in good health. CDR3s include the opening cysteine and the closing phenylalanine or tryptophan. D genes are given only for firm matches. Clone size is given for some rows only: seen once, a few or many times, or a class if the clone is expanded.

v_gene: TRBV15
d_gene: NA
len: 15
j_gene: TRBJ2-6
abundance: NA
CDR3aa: CATSRGSPGADVLTF
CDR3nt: TGTGCCACCAGCAGAGGCAGCCCTGGGGCCGACGTCCTGACTTTC

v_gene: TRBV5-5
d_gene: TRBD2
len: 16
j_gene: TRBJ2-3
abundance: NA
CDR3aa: CASSRGPAGATDTQYF
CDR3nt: TGTGCCAGCAGCAGGGGCCCGGCGGGAGCCACAGATACGCAGTATTTT

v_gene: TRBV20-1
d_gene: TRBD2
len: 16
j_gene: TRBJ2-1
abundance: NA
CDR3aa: CSATSGRYLSYNEQFF
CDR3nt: TGCAGTGCTACTAGCGGGAGGTACCTCTCCTACAATGAGCAGTTCTTC

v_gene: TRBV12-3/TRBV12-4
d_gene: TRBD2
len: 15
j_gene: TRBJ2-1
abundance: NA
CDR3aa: CASSDSSGYAYEQFF
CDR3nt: TGTGCCAGCAGCGACTCTAGCGGGTATGCCTATGAGCAGTTCTTC

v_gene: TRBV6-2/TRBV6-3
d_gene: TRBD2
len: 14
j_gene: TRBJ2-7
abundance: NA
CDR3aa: CAISSPSGTYEQYF
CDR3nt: TGTGCCATCTCCAGCCCTAGCGGGACCTACGAGCAGTACTTC

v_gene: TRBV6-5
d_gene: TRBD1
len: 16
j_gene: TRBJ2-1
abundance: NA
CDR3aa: CASSPYRDRAQETQFF
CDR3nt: TGTGCCAGCAGCCCCTACCGGGACAGGGCACAAGAGACCCAGTTCTTC

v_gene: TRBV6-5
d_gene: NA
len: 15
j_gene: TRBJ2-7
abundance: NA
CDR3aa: CASSYSTAPSYEQYF
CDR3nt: TGCGCCAGCAGTTACTCGACGGCCCCCTCCTACGAGCAGTACTTC

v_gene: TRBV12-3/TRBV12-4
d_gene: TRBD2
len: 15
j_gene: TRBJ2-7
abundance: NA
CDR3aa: CASSFGAGGPYEQYF
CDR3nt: TGTGCCAGCAGTTTCGGAGCGGGAGGGCCTTACGAGCAGTACTTC

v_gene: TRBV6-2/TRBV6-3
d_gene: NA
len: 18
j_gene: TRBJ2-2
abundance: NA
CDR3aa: CASIPSIYVLINTGELFF
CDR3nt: TGTGCCAGCATCCCTAGCATTTATGTTCTCATTAACACCGGGGAGCTGTTTTTT

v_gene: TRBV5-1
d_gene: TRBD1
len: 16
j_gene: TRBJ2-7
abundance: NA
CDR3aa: CASSLGQGIRSYEQYF
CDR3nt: TGCGCCAGCAGCCTGGGACAGGGCATACGCTCCTACGAGCAGTACTTC

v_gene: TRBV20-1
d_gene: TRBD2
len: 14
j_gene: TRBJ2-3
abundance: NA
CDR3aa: CSAGSGRAADTQYF
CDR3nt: TGCAGTGCTGGAAGCGGGAGGGCCGCAGATACGCAGTATTTT

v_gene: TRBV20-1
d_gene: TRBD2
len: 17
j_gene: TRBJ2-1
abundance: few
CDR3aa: CSAPTLRLAGVFNEQFF
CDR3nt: TGCAGTGCACCGACTCTGAGACTAGCGGGAGTATTCAATGAGCAGTTCTTC

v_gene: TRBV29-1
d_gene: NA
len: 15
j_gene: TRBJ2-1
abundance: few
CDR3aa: CSVVLWGPASNEQFF
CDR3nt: TGCAGCGTTGTTCTCTGGGGGCCGGCGAGCAATGAGCAGTTCTTC

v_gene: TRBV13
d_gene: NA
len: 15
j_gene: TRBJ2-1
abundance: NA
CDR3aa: CASSLAERDYNEQFF
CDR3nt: TGTGCCAGCAGCTTAGCGGAGAGGGATTACAATGAGCAGTTCTTC

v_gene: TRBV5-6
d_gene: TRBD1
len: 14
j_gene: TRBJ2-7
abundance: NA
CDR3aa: CASSFGTGDLRQYF
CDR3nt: TGTGCCAGCAGCTTTGGGACAGGGGACCTTCGGCAGTACTTC

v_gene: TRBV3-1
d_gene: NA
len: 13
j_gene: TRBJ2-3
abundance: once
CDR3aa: CASSQDPLDTQYF
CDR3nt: TGTGCCAGCAGCCAAGATCCGCTTGATACGCAGTATTTT

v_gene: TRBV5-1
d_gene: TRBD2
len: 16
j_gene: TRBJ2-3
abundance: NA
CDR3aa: CASSLLTSASTDTQYF
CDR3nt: TGCGCCAGCAGCCTCCTAACTAGCGCGAGCACAGATACGCAGTATTTT

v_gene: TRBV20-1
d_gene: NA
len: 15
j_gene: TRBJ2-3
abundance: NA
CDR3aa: CSARDPLASTDTQYF
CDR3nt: TGCAGTGCTAGAGATCCTCTAGCGAGCACAGATACGCAGTATTTT

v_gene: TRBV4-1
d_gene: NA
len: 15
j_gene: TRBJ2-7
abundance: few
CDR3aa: CASSQDRGTLYEQYF
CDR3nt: TGCGCCAGCAGCCAAGATCGAGGGACCCTTTACGAGCAGTACTTC

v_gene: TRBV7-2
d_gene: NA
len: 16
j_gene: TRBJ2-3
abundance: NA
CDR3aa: CASSFQGTGGTDTQYF
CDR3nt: TGTGCCAGCAGCTTTCAGGGGACGGGTGGCACAGATACGCAGTATTTT

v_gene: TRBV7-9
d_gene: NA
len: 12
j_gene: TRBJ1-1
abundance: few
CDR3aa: CAKRGANTEAFF
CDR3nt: TGTGCCAAGAGGGGAGCGAACACTGAAGCTTTCTTT

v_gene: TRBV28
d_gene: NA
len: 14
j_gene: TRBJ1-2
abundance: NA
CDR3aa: CASSPHRSTGGYTF
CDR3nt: TGTGCCAGCAGCCCCCACCGATCCACAGGTGGCTACACCTTC

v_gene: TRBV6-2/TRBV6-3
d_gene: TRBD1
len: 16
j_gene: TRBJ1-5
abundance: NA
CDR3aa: CASSYAGQGAGQPQHF
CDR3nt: TGTGCCAGCAGTTACGCCGGACAGGGGGCTGGTCAGCCCCAGCATTTT

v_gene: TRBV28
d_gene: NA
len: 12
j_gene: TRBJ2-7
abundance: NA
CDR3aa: CASRSGNYEQYF
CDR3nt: TGTGCCAGCAGAAGCGGAAACTACGAGCAGTACTTC

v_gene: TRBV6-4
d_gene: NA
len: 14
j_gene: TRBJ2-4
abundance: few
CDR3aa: CASSDSRQKDPRYF
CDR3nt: TGTGCCAGCAGTGACTCTCGGCAAAAGGACCCGCGGTACTTC

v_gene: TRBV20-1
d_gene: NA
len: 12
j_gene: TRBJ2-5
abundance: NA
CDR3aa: CSAVNGDFPRYF
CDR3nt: TGCAGTGCTGTTAATGGGGACTTCCCCCGGTACTTC

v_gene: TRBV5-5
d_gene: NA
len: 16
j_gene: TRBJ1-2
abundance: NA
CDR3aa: CASSLDPGPAAIGYTF
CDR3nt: TGTGCCAGCAGCTTGGATCCGGGACCCGCAGCGATTGGCTACACCTTC

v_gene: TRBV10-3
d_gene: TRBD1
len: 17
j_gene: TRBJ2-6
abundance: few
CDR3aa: CAISEETGDSGANVLTF
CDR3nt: TGTGCCATCAGTGAGGAGACAGGGGATTCTGGGGCCAACGTCCTGACTTTC

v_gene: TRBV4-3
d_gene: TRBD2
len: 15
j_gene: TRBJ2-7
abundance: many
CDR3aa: CASSQDVLAGWEQYF
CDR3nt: TGCGCCAGCAGCCAAGATGTCCTAGCGGGTTGGGAGCAGTACTTC

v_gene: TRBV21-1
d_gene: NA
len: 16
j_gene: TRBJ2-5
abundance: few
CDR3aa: CASSKADPHGRETQYF
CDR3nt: TGTGCCAGCAGCAAAGCTGATCCTCACGGAAGGGAGACCCAGTACTTC

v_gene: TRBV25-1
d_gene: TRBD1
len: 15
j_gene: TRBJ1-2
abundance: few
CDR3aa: CASSDRGQGGYGYTF
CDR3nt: TGTGCCAGCAGTGATAGGGGACAGGGGGGCTATGGCTACACCTTC

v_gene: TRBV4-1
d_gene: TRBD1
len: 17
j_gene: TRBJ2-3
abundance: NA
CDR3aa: CASSPVPGQGRADTQYF
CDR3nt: TGCGCCAGCAGCCCAGTCCCCGGACAGGGGCGGGCAGATACGCAGTATTTT

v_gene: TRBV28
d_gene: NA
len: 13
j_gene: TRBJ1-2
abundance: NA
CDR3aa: CASSSYRDYGYTF
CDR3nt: TGTGCCAGCAGTTCTTACAGGGACTATGGCTACACCTTC

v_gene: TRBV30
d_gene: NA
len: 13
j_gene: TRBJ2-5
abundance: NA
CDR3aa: CAWSVRPKETQYF
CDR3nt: TGTGCCTGGAGTGTACGACCGAAAGAGACCCAGTACTTC

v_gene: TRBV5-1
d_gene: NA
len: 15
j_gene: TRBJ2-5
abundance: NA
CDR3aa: CASSRDSGGTETQYF
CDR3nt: TGCGCCAGCAGCCGGGATAGCGGAGGTACAGAGACCCAGTACTTC

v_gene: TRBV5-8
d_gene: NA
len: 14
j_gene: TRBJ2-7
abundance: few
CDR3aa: CASSHRPTISEQYF
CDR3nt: TGTGCCAGCAGCCACCGACCCACAATCTCCGAGCAGTACTTC

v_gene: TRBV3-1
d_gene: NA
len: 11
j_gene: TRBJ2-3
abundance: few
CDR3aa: CASSQGDKQYF
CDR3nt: TGTGCCAGCAGCCAAGGGGACAAGCAGTATTTT

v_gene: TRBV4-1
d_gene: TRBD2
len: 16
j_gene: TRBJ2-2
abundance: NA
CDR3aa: CASSLGTSLNTGELFF
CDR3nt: TGCGCCAGCAGCCTGGGGACTAGTCTGAACACCGGGGAGCTGTTTTTT

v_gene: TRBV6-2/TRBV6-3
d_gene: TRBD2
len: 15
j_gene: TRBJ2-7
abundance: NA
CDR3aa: CASSRLAGVMETRYF
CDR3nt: TGTGCCAGCAGTCGGTTGGCGGGAGTTATGGAGACCCGGTACTTC

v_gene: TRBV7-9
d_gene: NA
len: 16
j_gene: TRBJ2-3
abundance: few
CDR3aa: CASSSEGAGVTDTQYF
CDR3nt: TGTGCCAGCAGCTCAGAGGGGGCGGGAGTCACAGATACGCAGTATTTT

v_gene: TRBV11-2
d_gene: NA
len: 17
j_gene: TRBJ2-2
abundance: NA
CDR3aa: CASSSLLRQFKTGELFF
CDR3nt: TGTGCCAGCAGCTCCCTCCTGAGACAGTTTAAAACCGGGGAGCTGTTTTTT

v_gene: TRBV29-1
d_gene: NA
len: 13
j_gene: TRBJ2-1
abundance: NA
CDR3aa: CSVGPNRYNEQFF
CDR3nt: TGCAGCGTGGGACCTAACCGCTACAATGAGCAGTTCTTC

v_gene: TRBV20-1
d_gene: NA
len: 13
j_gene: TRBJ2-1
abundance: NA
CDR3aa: CSARDRGPTERFF
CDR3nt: TGCAGTGCTAGAGATCGGGGTCCCACAGAGCGGTTCTTC

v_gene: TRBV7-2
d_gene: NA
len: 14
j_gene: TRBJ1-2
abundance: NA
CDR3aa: CASSLGRQDYGYTF
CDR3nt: TGTGCCAGCAGCCTGGGTCGCCAGGATTATGGCTACACCTTC

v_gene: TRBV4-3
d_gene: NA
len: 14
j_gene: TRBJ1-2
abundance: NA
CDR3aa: CASSLLDSTYGYTF
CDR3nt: TGCGCCAGCAGCCTTCTGGACAGCACCTATGGCTACACCTTC

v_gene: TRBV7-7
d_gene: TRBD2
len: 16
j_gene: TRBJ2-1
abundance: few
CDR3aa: CASSRRLAGGSNEQFF
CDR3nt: TGTGCCAGCAGCCGACGACTAGCGGGAGGTTCCAATGAGCAGTTCTTC

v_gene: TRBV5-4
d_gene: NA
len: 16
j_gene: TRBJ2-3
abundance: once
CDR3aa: CASSPDLVSSTDTQYF
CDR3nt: TGTGCCAGCAGCCCAGATTTGGTCTCCAGCACAGATACGCAGTATTTT

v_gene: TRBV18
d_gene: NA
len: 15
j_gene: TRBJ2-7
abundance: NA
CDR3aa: CASSPIPNQSGEQYF
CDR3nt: TGTGCCAGCTCACCAATTCCCAACCAAAGTGGGGAGCAGTACTTC

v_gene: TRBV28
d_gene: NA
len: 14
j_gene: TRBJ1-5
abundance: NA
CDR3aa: CASSLPSAGQPQHF
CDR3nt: TGTGCCAGCAGTTTACCCTCGGCAGGTCAGCCCCAGCATTTT

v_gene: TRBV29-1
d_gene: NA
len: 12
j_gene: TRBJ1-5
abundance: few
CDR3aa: CSVAVSNQPQHF
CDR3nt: TGCAGCGTTGCGGTCAGCAATCAGCCCCAGCATTTT

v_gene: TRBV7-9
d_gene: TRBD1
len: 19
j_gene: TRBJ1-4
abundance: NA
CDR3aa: CASSSHRDSYFATNEKLFF
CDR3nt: TGTGCCAGCAGCTCCCACCGGGACAGCTATTTTGCAACTAATGAAAAACTGTTTTTT